Each of the 24 T cell receptor beta chains below was sequenced from the same sample in a study of T cell repertoires in cytomegalovirus infection. From the reads, TCRdb called clonotypes with MiXCR, one entry per CDR3 protein. The table lists 700,000 to 900,000 distinct CDR3 sequences, 29% of them singletons. For these TCRs, the target antigens are not known. This sample comprised cultured CD8+ T cells from PBMCs, obtained from culture after CMV antigen stimulation. All receptors derive from a human donor in good health (CMV status not recorded). Some clones in this sample may be carry-over from other donors' samples.

This clonotype has just a few counts. This chain uses TRBV6-1 with TRBJ2-5, with no clear D. V was trimmed by 5 bases and J by 3 bases, leaving 16 bases between them. The germline V gene has CDR1 MNHNS and CDR2 SASEGT. The CDR3 covers 15 residues. The CDR3 DNA is TGTGCCAGCAGTAGTTCGGCACTGCTTGAAGAGACCCAGTACTTC. It is translated as CASSSSALLEETQYF.

The V and J genes are TRBV7-2 and TRBJ2-7, with D perhaps TRBD1 (5 bases). From germline, CDR1 is SGHTA and CDR2 FQGNSA. The V and J ends lost 0 bases and 6 bases respectively, with 9 bases between them. The CDR3 has 13 amino acids. CDR3: CASSLAGESEQYF. The CDR3 DNA is TGTGCCAGCAGCTTAGCAGGGGAAAGCGAGCAGTACTTC.

The J gene is TRBJ2-7, the V gene TRBV6-1; 8 bases are shared with TRBD1. Trimming at V came to 8 bases and at J to 1 base, leaving 7 bases not matched to a gene. The germline V gene encodes CDR1 MNHNS and CDR2 SASEGT. CDR3 length equals 14 residues. The chain's CDR3 is CASLRQGASYEQYV. The CDR3, as DNA: TGTGCCAGCCTTCGCCAGGGGGCTTCCTACGAGCAGTACGTC.

Many counts were recorded for this clonotype. The chain employs TRBV4-1 and TRBJ2-1, with 7 bases aligning to TRBD2. The CDR3 contains 18 residues. The V segment lost 0 bases and the J segment 7 bases; nucleotides outside the gene matches: 15. Per germline, CDR1 MGHRA and CDR2 YSYEKL. CDR3 sequence (DNA): TGCGCCAGCAGCCAAGAGGACTTGAGGCCAGCGGGACGGAATGAGCAGTTCTTC. It translates to CASSQEDLRPAGRNEQFF.

This chain links TRBV7-3 with TRBJ1-6; D possibly corresponds to TRBD1 (6 bases). The CDR3 contains 15 residues. CDR1 SGHTA and CDR2 FQGTGA come from the germline V gene. Trimming stripped 2 bases from V and 10 bases from J, with 15 bases between. CDR3 DNA: TGTGCCAGCAGCTTAGGGGGCTACCCGGGATCACCCCTCCACTTT. It codes for CASSLGGYPGSPLHF.

The CDR3 DNA follows: TGTGCCAGCAGTCAACAGGTTCCTGGGGCCAACGTCCTGACTTTC. It translates to CASSQQVPGANVLTF. The J gene is TRBJ2-6, the V gene TRBV7-9; perhaps TRBD1 as D (5 bases). Trimming cost V 6 bases and J 2 bases, with 11 bases left between them. The germline CDR1 and CDR2 sequences are SEHNR and FQNEAQ (reference sequence). CDR3 length: 15 residues.

This clonotype was found a few times. The chain recombines TRBV11-2 with TRBJ2-1; D gene unclear. The CDR3 extends over 14 amino acids. CDR1 SGHAT and CDR2 FQNNGV come from the germline V gene. Trimming took off 2 bases at V and 0 bases at J, with 5 bases between the two ends. CDR3 bases: TGTGCCAGCAGCTTAATCCCCTCCTACAATGAGCAGTTCTTC. Translating it yields CASSLIPSYNEQFF. Full variable domain (rest looked up from reference TRBV11-2 and TRBJ2-1): EAGVAQSPRYKIIEKRQSVAFWCNPISGHATLYWYQQILGQGPKLLIQFQNNGVVDDSQLPKDRFSAERLKGVDSTLKIQPAKLEDSAVYLCASSLIPSYNEQFFGPGTRLTVL.

Only a few counts were recorded for this clonotype. The CDR3 here is CASSPKYTRGGEKLFF. The DNA of the CDR3 is TGTGCCAGCAGCCCAAAATATACAAGAGGCGGGGAAAAACTGTTTTTT. The chain has TRBV7-9 and TRBJ1-4; D is uncertain. This CDR3 has 16 amino acids. CDR1 and CDR2 (germline): SEHNR, FQNEAQ (reference sequence). V lost 5 bases, J lost 8 bases, and 21 bases lay in between. Full variable domain (outside the CDR3, taken from reference TRBV7-9 and TRBJ1-4): DTGVSQNPRHKITKRGQNVTFRCDPISEHNRLYWYRQTLGQGPEFLTYFQNEAQLEKSRLLSDRFSAERPKGSFSTLEIQRTEQGDSAMYLCASSPKYTRGGEKLFFGSGTQLSVL.

This clonotype has just a few counts. The chain has TRBV7-6 and TRBJ2-1; D perhaps matches TRBD1 (6 bases). The V end lost 6 bases, the J end lost 5 bases, and 17 bases lay between the germline ends. The germline V gene encodes CDR1 SGHVS and CDR2 FNYEAQ. The CDR3 contains 15 residues. CDR3 in amino acids: CASRTDSFRNNEQFF. For the CDR3, the DNA is TGTGCCAGCAGAACGGACAGTTTTAGGAACAATGAGCAGTTCTTC.

At least ten counts were recorded for this clonotype. The chain carries TRBV6-1 and TRBJ1-3; unclear D gene. The V gene lost 6 bases and the J gene lost 0 bases, with 12 bases spanning the gap. The CDR3 is 15 residues long. Germline assignment: CDR1 MNHNS and CDR2 SASEGT. DNA for the CDR3: TGTGCCAGCAGACGACTCCGGGTCTCTGGAAACACCATATATTTT. Translation gives CASRRLRVSGNTIYF.

The table lists this clonotype with many counts. V is TRBV7-9 and J is TRBJ1-1; 7 bases are a match to TRBD1. Looked up from germline, CDR1 is SEHNR and CDR2 is FQNEAQ (reference sequence). Germline trimming cut 6 bases from V and 1 base from J; bases unmatched to any gene: 2. The CDR3 length is 13 residues. CDR3 amino acids: CASSRGPNTEAFF. DNA of the CDR3: TGTGCCAGCAGTAGGGGGCCGAACACTGAAGCTTTCTTT.

V gene TRBV27 combines with J gene TRBJ2-5, with a tentative D call TRBD1 (6 bases). Germline V gene lookup returns CDR1 MNHEY and CDR2 SMNVEV (reference sequence). The CDR3 loop spans 14 amino acids. V lost 5 bases and J 4 bases, leaving 14 bases between the germline ends. The CDR3 loop reads CASSTPGRGETQYF. Here the CDR3 DNA reads TGTGCCAGCAGTACCCCGGGCAGGGGAGAGACCCAGTACTTC.

There are many counts of this clonotype. The rearrangement uses TRBV7-6 and TRBJ1-1; D call uncertain. The CDR3 sequence is 16 residues long. Trimming took 1 base from V and 3 from J, leaving 15 bases between them. Germline CDR1 SGHVS, CDR2 FNYEAQ. The CDR3 region has the DNA TGTGCCAGCAGCTTAGATGTCTTGGGGTCGTACACTGAAGCTTTCTTT. It codes for CASSLDVLGSYTEAFF.

V usage is TRBV7-8 and J usage is TRBJ1-2, with D perhaps TRBD1 (5 bases). Germline values: CDR1 SGHVS, CDR2 FQNEAQ. The CDR3 loop spans 12 amino acids. V lost 6 bases and J 6 bases, leaving 11 bases between the germline ends. CDR3 loop: CASSSLGDGYTF. The CDR3 DNA reads TGTGCCAGCAGTTCCCTGGGGGATGGCTACACCTTC.

The V and J genes are TRBV6-2 or TRBV6-3 and TRBJ2-5; the match to TRBD2 covers 10 bases. The CDR3 has 15 amino acids. In germline, CDR1 is MNHEY, CDR2 SVGEGT. The trim removed 5 bases at V and 1 base at J, leaving 4 bases unmatched. The CDR3 nucleotides read TGTGCCAGCAGTGGACTAGCGGATTTCCAAGAGACCCAGTACTTC. Protein product: CASSGLADFQETQYF.

The chain recombines TRBV6-2 or TRBV6-3 with TRBJ2-7, with a possible D match to TRBD2 (5 bases). The CDR3 consists of 14 residues. Trimming stripped 6 bases from V and 3 bases from J, with 15 bases between. The germline V gene has CDR1 MNHEY and CDR2 SVGEGT. Here the CDR3 DNA reads TGTGCCAGCAGCGAGCCGGACTTGAACTACGAGCAGTACGTC. Translation: CASSEPDLNYEQYV.

V usage is TRBV7-2 and J usage is TRBJ2-1; no definite D call. Germline lookup yields CDR1 SGHTA and CDR2 FQGNSA. The CDR3 is made up of 12 amino acids. The V end lost 3 bases, the J end lost 7 bases, and 7 bases lay between the germline ends. CDR3 residues: CASSLFPNEQFF. In DNA form, the CDR3 reads TGTGCCAGCAGCTTGTTCCCAAATGAGCAGTTCTTC.

This clonotype was counted between two and nine times. The gene calls are TRBV6-1 and TRBJ1-2; D is ambiguous. The CDR3 loop spans 11 amino acids. The germline gives CDR1 MNHNS, CDR2 SASEGT. Trimming left V 8 bases short and J 4 bases short, with 8 bases between. The CDR3 reads CASVAVYGYTF. CDR3 coding DNA: TGTGCCAGCGTGGCGGTCTATGGCTACACCTTC.

Only a few counts were recorded for this clonotype. The chain carries TRBV20-1 and TRBJ1-3, with unresolved D. CDR3 length equals 11 residues. CDR1 is DFQATT and CDR2 is SNEGSKA in the germline V gene (reference sequence). Trimming left V 6 bases short and J 4 bases short, with 7 bases between. The DNA of the CDR3 is TGCAGTGCCCCCGGCGGAAACACCATATATTTT. It specifies CSAPGGNTIYF.

The rearrangement joins TRBV27 to TRBJ2-5; possible D gene TRBD2, 5 bases. V lost 5 bases, J lost 4 bases, and 11 bases lay in between. The germline V gene encodes CDR1 MNHEY and CDR2 SMNVEV (reference sequence). The CDR3 extends over 13 amino acids. The DNA for the CDR3 is TGTGCCAGCAGTGTAGCGCCCGGAGAGACCCAGTACTTC. Its protein product is CASSVAPGETQYF.

This clonotype was observed once. The V gene is TRBV28, the J gene TRBJ1-4; perhaps TRBD1 as D (5 bases). The germline V and J ends were trimmed by 4 bases and 3 bases, with 15 bases remaining between them. The CDR3 spans 16 residues. CDR1 and CDR2 (germline): MDHEN, SYDVKM. The CDR3 spells CASSSPGARSNEKLFF. For the CDR3, the DNA is TGTGCCAGCAGTTCCCCCGGGGCGAGGTCTAATGAAAAACTGTTTTTT.

For the CDR3, the DNA is TGTGCCAGCAGTGAAATTCTCAGGGAGCTGTTTTTT. Translating gives CASSEILRELFF. The V gene is TRBV6-1, the J gene TRBJ2-2; D unclear. The CDR3 length is 12 residues. Trimming removed 2 bases at V and 9 bases at J, with 7 bases between. The germline V gene encodes CDR1 MNHNS and CDR2 SASEGT.

J is TRBJ1-1 and V is TRBV6-6; D is undetermined. Germline CDR1 and CDR2: MNHNY and SVGAGI (reference sequence). V lost 7 bases and J lost 4, with 10 bases in between. CDR3 size: 12 residues. CDR3 amino acids: CASTSYFTEAFF. The CDR3 DNA reads as TGTGCCAGCACATCATACTTCACTGAAGCTTTCTTT.

This clonotype was detected once. The chain joins TRBV20-1 to TRBJ2-1, with D perhaps matching TRBD1 (6 bases). CDR3 length: 16 amino acids. Trimming removed 0 bases at V and 0 bases at J, with 12 bases between. Germline CDR1 and CDR2: DFQATT and SNEGSKA (reference sequence). CDR3 region: CSARDRQESSYNEQFF. The DNA for the CDR3 is TGCAGTGCTAGAGATCGACAGGAAAGCTCCTACAATGAGCAGTTCTTC.